One TCR beta chain is described in this entry. This record belongs to a study of CD8 T cells in Susac syndrome. Overall study: At blood draw, Susac syndrome patients were therapy-naive, on corticosteroids, or on intravenous immunoglobulin alone.

Germline V gives CDR1 SGHRS, CDR2 YFSETQ. Trimming shortened V by 4 bases and J by 6 bases, and 17 bases separated the two germline ends. This CDR3 is 14 amino acids long. With random hexamers, reverse transcription was performed on about 0.45 to 1 ug of RNA. In TCRdb, the immunoSEQ multiplex PCR reads were re-called with MiXCR into one record per CDR3 protein. The profile shows more than 200,000 distinct CDR3 sequences, 94% of them singletons. The specimen was CD4+ T cells from PBMCs. The clonotype was recovered from a human donor with Susac syndrome. This chain uses TRBV5-1 with TRBJ2-7; either TRBD1 or TRBD2 may fit D (5 bases each). The CDR3 region has the DNA TGCGCCAGCAGCCACGGGACGCCTCAGGGCGAGCAGTACTTC. Translation gives CASSHGTPQGEQYF.